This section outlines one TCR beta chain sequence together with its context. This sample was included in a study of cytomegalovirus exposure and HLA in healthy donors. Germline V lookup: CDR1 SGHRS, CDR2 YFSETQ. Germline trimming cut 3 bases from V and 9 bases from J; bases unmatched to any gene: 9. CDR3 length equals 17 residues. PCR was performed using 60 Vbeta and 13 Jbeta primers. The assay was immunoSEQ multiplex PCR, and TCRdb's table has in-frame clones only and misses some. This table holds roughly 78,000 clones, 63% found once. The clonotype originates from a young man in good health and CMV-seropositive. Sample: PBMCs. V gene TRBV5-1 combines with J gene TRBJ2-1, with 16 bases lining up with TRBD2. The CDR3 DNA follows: TGCGCCAGCAGCTGGACCGGGACTAGCGGGGGGGCCTCTGAGCAGTTCTTC. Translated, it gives CASSWTGTSGGASEQFF.